A single sample gave rise to the 12 T cell receptor beta chains below, sequenced in a study of regulatory T cells in long-lasting Graves disease. Time point noted: persistent/refractory GD, antithyroid drugs over 5 years with positive TRAb. RNA from PBMCs was the source of the TCR library. Arm-PCR of CDR3 regions and iRepertoire HTBI primers were the basis on which TCR beta libraries were built. TCRdb analysed the multiplex PCR reads with MiXCR anew, one entry per CDR3 protein. Of about 400,000 distinct CDR3 sequences in the sample, about 20% were seen once. The sequences come from peripheral blood mononuclear cells (PBMCs), collected when the disease was refractory, from a patient treated with antithyroid drugs. These receptors all stem from a female donor with Graves disease.

This clonotype occurred a few times. The chain carries TRBV20-1 and TRBJ2-7; D is ambiguous. Trimming pared 1 base from V and 3 bases from J, leaving 10 bases between. Germline V lookup: CDR1 DFQATT, CDR2 SNEGSKA (reference sequence). This CDR3 has 13 residues. The CDR3 coding sequence is TGCAGTGCTAGAGGGGCGGTAAGCTACGAGCAGTACTTC. Translating it yields CSARGAVSYEQYF.

As for this clonotype: With a much larger clone just one base away, this may be a read error. V usage is TRBV9 and J usage is TRBJ2-5; D might be TRBD2 (6 bases). The germline CDR1 and CDR2 sequences are SGDLS and YYNGEE. The V end lost 0 bases, the J end lost 2 bases, and 11 bases lay between the germline ends. CDR3 length equals 15 residues. CDR3 DNA: TGTGCCAGCAGCGTAGCCGAGGGACTTCAAGAGACCCAGTACTTC. Its translation: CASSVAEGLQETQYF. Based on the CDR3 plus reference TRBV9 and TRBJ2-5, the full variable domain is DSGVTQTPKHLITATGQRVTLRCSPRSGDLSVYWYQQSLDQGLQFLIQYYNGEERAKGNILERFSAQQFPDLHSELNLSSLELGDSALYFCASSVAEGLQETQYFGPGTRLLVL.

This clonotype has a handful of counts. The chain combines TRBV28 with TRBJ2-7, with TRBD2 identical over 7 bases. From germline, CDR1 is MDHEN and CDR2 SYDVKM. With 1 base clipped from V and 3 bases from J, the junction kept 9 bases outside the gene matches. The CDR3 sequence is 16 residues long. CDR3 sequence: CASSLLWPGRDYEQYF. The CDR3 coding sequence is TGTGCCAGCAGTTTATTATGGCCAGGGAGGGACTACGAGCAGTACTTC.

This clonotype was seen a handful of times. V gene TRBV30 combines with J gene TRBJ1-6; D not certain. From germline, CDR1 is GTSNPN and CDR2 SVGIG (reference sequence). V lost 4 bases and J 7 bases, leaving 5 bases between the germline ends. The CDR3 loop spans 11 amino acids. In nucleotides, the CDR3 is TGTGCCTGGACGGAAAATTCACCCCTCCACTTT. Protein product: CAWTENSPLHF.

This clonotype appeared a few times. The rearrangement uses TRBV5-1 and TRBJ2-5; 7 nucleotides agree with TRBD1. The CDR3 covers 15 residues. Germline CDR1 reads SGHRS; CDR2 reads YFSETQ. V shed 5 bases, J shed 4 bases, and the junction held 11 bases outside the gene matches. The CDR3 loop reads CASRTTGDKRETQYF. For the CDR3, the DNA is TGCGCCAGCAGAACTACAGGGGACAAGAGAGAGACCCAGTACTTC.

The table lists this clonotype with a few counts. The chain has TRBV4-2 and TRBJ2-7; the match to TRBD2 covers 8 bases. The CDR3 extends over 16 amino acids. CDR1 LGHNA and CDR2 YNFKEQ come from the germline V gene. V shed 3 bases and J 2 bases; nucleotides not matched to a gene: 9. The chain's CDR3 is CASSQEPGLGAYEQYF. CDR3 nucleotide sequence: TGTGCCAGCAGCCAGGAACCGGGACTAGGGGCCTACGAGCAGTACTTC.

The V and J genes are TRBV24-1 and TRBJ1-5, with D tentatively TRBD1 (6 bases). The CDR3 runs 12 residues. The ends were cut back, 5 bases at V and 6 bases at J, with 7 bases in the middle. CDR1 and CDR2 from the germline V gene are KGHDR and SFDVKD. CDR3 DNA: TGTGCCACCAGTGTAGGGGGTCAGCCCCAGCATTTT. Its translation is CATSVGGQPQHF.

This clonotype has a count of ten or more. V usage is TRBV29-1 and J usage is TRBJ1-6; 7 bases are a match to TRBD1. Germline CDR1 is SQVTM and CDR2 is ANQGSEA. The length of the CDR3 is 13 residues. V was pared by 7 bases and J by 7 bases, with 7 bases of the junction left unmatched. The chain's CDR3 is CSAGGGGNSPLHF. The CDR3 DNA reads as TGCAGCGCAGGGGGGGGGGGGAATTCACCCCTCCACTTT.

Notes on this clonotype: A much larger clonotype is one base distant, so this may be a read error. This chain uses TRBV20-1 with TRBJ2-1; D is possibly TRBD2 (5 bases). This CDR3 contains 12 residues. CDR1 is DFQATT and CDR2 is SNEGSKA in the germline V gene (reference sequence). The DNA of the CDR3 is TGCAGTGGGCCTAGCTCCTACGATGAGCAGTTCTTC. Translation: CSGPSSYDEQFF.

This clonotype appeared a few times. The chain joins TRBV19 to TRBJ2-7; possible D gene TRBD2, 5 bases. This CDR3 is 13 amino acids long. Germline V lookup: CDR1 LNHDA, CDR2 SQIVND (reference sequence). Between the trimmed V and J ends, which lost 5 bases and 7 bases, there was a span of 15 bases. The CDR3, as DNA: TGTGCCAGTAGTCCCTCGGGATCCTCTGAGCAGTACTTC. Translation gives CASSPSGSSEQYF.

This clonotype has just one count. This chain joins TRBV2 and TRBJ2-3, with TRBD2 matching 7 bases. V gave up 4 bases and J gave up 6 bases; unmatched junction bases: 7. The CDR3 is made up of 14 amino acids. Germline V gives CDR1 SNHLY, CDR2 FYNNEI. CDR3 sequence reads: CASSASGGVDTQYF. In DNA, the CDR3 is TGTGCCAGCAGTGCGTCGGGAGGAGTTGATACGCAGTATTTT.

This clonotype appeared a few times. This sequence joins TRBV7-2 and TRBJ2-3, with 11 bases lining up with TRBD2. The CDR3 is 17 amino acids. Germline values: CDR1 SGHTA, CDR2 FQGNSA. V dropped 4 bases and J dropped 2; count of bases not matched to a gene: 8. This CDR3 is CASSSLMTSGTTDTQYF. Written as DNA, the CDR3 is TGTGCCAGCAGCTCGCTAATGACTAGCGGGACCACAGATACGCAGTATTTT.